This T cell receptor (beta chain) comes out of a study of OX40 agonist ivuxolimab in advanced cancers. The assay was immunoSEQ multiplex PCR, and TCRdb's table has in-frame clones only and misses some. The table includes approximately 70,000 clones, around nine tenths detected once. Blood got drawn at baseline, again on cycle 4 day 1, and then on cycle 7 day 1. The source of this sequence is an adult with an advanced solid tumor such as melanoma, head and neck, liver or kidney cancer. The material sequenced was CD4+ or CD8+ T cells sorted from blood, taken in a trial of the OX40 agonist ivuxolimab.

In DNA, the CDR3 is TGTGCCAGCGGGATTAGCTCCTACGAGCAGTACTTC. Translated: CASGISSYEQYF. The rearrangement uses TRBV6-1 and TRBJ2-7; no definite D call. CDR3 length: 12 amino acids. Germline CDR1 and CDR2: MNHNS and SASEGT. With 8 bases removed from V and 0 bases from J, the gap between germline ends came to 8 bases.